Below, 4 T cell receptor beta chains from the same sample are listed, as sequenced in a study of T-cell reconstitution after alpha-beta-depleted transplantation in children. Library preparation (for TCRbeta) was performed with unique molecular identifiers. TCRdb reprocessed the PCR reads via MiXCR and lists one record per CDR3 protein. The table lists 250,000 to 350,000 distinct CDR3 sequences, more than 9% of them singletons, with 10% in the top ten. The sample consisted of PBMCs from the stem cell graft donor, taken from the stem cell graft. Receptors originate from a human donor who donated a stem cell graft to a child with SCID.

This clonotype has a count of ten or more. The chain has TRBV6-1 and TRBJ2-1; TRBD2 aligns across 7 bases. This CDR3 has 16 residues. The V segment lost 6 bases and the J segment 2 bases; nucleotides outside the gene matches: 10. Per germline, CDR1 MNHNS and CDR2 SASEGT. The CDR3 nucleotides read TGTGCCAGCAGGGACGGGCTAGCGGCAACCTACAATGAGCAGTTCTTC. Protein sequence: CASRDGLAATYNEQFF.

This clonotype has at least ten counts. The chain uses TRBV15 and TRBJ2-3; the match to TRBD2 covers 7 bases. The CDR3 runs 17 residues. The germline V gene encodes CDR1 LNHNV and CDR2 YYDKDF (reference sequence). The V gene end was trimmed by 0 bases and the J gene end by 0 bases; junction bases not matched to a gene: 6. CDR3 DNA: TGTGCCACCAGCAGAGATTTTGTTAGCGGGAGCACAGATACGCAGTATTTT. Its protein is CATSRDFVSGSTDTQYF. Drawing the rest from reference TRBV15 and TRBJ2-3, the complete variable domain is DAMVIQNPRYQVTQFGKPVTLSCSQTLNHNVMYWYQQKSSQAPKLLFHYYDKDFNNEADTPDNFQSRRPNTSFCFLDIRSPGLGDTAMYLCATSRDFVSGSTDTQYFGPGTRLTVL.

This clonotype was detected many times. The chain carries TRBV20-1 and TRBJ1-1, with D unresolved. Germline V gene data show CDR1 as DFQATT and CDR2 as SNEGSKA (reference sequence). Trimming left V 0 bases short and J 1 base short, with 12 bases between. This CDR3 region has 15 residues. The CDR3, as DNA: TGCAGTGCTAGAGATCCCCTTCAATCGAACACTGAAGCTTTCTTT. Protein sequence: CSARDPLQSNTEAFF.

The CDR3 here is CASSDRRGPTNEKLFF. The CDR3 nucleotides read TGTGCCAGCAGTGATAGACGGGGTCCCACTAATGAAAAACTGTTTTTT. V gene TRBV6-1 combines with J gene TRBJ1-4; no reliable D call. Trimming removed 3 bases from V and 2 bases from J, with 13 bases in between. From germline, CDR1 is MNHNS and CDR2 SASEGT. This CDR3 has 16 residues.